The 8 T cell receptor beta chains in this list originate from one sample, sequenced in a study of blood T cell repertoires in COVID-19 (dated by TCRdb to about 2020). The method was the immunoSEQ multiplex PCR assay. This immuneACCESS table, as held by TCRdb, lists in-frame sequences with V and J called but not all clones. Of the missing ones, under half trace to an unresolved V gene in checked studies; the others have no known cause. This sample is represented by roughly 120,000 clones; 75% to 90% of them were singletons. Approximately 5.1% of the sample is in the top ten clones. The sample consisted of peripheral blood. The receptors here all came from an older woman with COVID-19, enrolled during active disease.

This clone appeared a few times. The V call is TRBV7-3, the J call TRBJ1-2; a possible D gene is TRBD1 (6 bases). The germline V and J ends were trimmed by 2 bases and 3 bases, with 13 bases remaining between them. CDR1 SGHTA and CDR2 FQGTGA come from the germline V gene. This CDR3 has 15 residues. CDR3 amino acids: CASSLHGQSDYGYTF. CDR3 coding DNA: TGTGCCAGCAGCTTACATGGACAGTCCGACTATGGCTACACCTTC. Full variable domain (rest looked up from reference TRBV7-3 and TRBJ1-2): GAGVSQTPSNKVTEKGKYVELRCDPISGHTALYWYRQSLGQGPEFLIYFQGTGAADDSGLPNDRFFAVRPEGSVSTLKIQRTERGDSAVYLCASSLHGQSDYGYTFGSGTRLTVV.

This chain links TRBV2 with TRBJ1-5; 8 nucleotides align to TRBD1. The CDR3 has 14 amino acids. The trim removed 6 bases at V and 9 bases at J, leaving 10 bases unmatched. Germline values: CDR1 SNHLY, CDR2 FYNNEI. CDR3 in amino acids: CASRPTGQVSPQHF. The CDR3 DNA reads TGTGCCAGCAGGCCCACGGGACAGGTGTCGCCCCAGCATTTT.

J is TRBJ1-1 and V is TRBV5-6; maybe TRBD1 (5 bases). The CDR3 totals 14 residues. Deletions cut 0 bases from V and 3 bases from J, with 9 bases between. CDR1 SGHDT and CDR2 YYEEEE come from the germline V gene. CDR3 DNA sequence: TGTGCCAGCAGCTTGGACTCGGGGGACACTGAAGCTTTCTTT. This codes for CASSLDSGDTEAFF.

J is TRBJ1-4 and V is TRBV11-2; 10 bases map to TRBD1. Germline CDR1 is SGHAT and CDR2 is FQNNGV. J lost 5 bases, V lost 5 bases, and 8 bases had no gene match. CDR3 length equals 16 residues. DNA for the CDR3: TGTGCCAGCAGCAGTTTACGGACAGGGGGAAATGAAAAACTGTTTTTT. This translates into CASSSLRTGGNEKLFF.

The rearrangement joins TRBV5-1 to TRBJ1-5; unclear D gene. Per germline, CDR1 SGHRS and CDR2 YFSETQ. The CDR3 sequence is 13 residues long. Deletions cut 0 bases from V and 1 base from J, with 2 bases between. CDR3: CASSLVSNQPQHF. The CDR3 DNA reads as TGCGCCAGCAGCTTGGTAAGCAATCAGCCCCAGCATTTT.

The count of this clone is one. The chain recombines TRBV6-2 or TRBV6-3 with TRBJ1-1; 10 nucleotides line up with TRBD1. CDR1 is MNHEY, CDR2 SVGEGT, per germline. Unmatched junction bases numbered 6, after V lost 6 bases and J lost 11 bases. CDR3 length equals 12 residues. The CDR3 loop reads CASSGDRGYAFF. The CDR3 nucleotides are TGTGCCAGCAGCGGGGACAGGGGATACGCTTTCTTT.

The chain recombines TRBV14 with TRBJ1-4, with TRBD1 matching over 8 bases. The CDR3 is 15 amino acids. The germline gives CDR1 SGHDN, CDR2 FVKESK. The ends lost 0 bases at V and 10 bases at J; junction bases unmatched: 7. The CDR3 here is CASSQEARGLGKLFF. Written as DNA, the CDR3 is TGTGCCAGCAGCCAAGAAGCCAGGGGGCTTGGAAAACTGTTTTTT.

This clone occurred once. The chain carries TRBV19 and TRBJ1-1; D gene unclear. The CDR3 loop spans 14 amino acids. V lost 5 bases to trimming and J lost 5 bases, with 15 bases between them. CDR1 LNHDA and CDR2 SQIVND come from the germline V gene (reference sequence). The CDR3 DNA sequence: TGTGCCAGTAGTTCCCCGCGGGGTCGGACTGAAGCTTTCTTT. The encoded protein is CASSSPRGRTEAFF.